One sample yielded the 25 T cell receptor beta chains listed below, sequenced in a study of radiotherapy plus CTLA-4 blockade in lung cancer. Sequencing was performed with immunoSEQ multiplex PCR; in TCRdb, only in-frame clones are kept and a portion is missing. The sample consists of about 50,000 clones, about 88% of them appearing once. Sequences were derived from peripheral blood, sampled from a patient treated with radiotherapy plus ipilimumab. These receptor sequences come from a human donor with non-small cell lung cancer whose response to radiotherapy plus ipilimumab could not be evaluated.

This clone was counted between two and nine times. V is TRBV28 and J is TRBJ1-4; 8 nucleotides match TRBD1. This CDR3 has 19 residues. The germline V gene has CDR1 MDHEN and CDR2 SYDVKM. The V and J ends lost 6 bases and 3 bases, in that order; junction bases with no gene match: 18. The CDR3 DNA is TGTGCCAGCAGACCCCCCCCTGGACAGGGAAGGTGGCCTAATGAAAAACTGTTTTTT. Protein product: CASRPPPGQGRWPNEKLFF.

The V and J genes are TRBV5-6 and TRBJ2-5; D call uncertain. V dropped 0 bases and J dropped 3 bases, with 6 bases sitting between them. The V gene's germline CDR1 is SGHDT and CDR2 YYEEEE. The CDR3 covers 13 residues. The CDR3 DNA sequence: TGTGCCAGCAGCTTGGCCCAGGAAGAGACCCAGTACTTC. This codes for CASSLAQEETQYF.

The chain links TRBV7-2 to TRBJ2-5; perhaps TRBD1 as D (6 bases). The CDR3 is made up of 14 amino acids. The germline V gene encodes CDR1 SGHTA and CDR2 FQGNSA. Trimming stripped 5 bases from V and 5 bases from J, with 15 bases between. Written as DNA, the CDR3 is TGTGCCAGCAGCCGAGACAGGACGAAGGAGACCCAGTACTTC. Translation: CASSRDRTKETQYF.

This clone was counted once. The chain has TRBV5-1 and TRBJ1-2, with D maybe TRBD1 (5 bases). CDR1 is SGHRS, CDR2 YFSETQ, per germline. Trimming left V 3 bases short and J 0 bases short, with 12 bases between. The CDR3 is 15 residues long. CDR3 nucleotides: TGCGCCAGCAGCTGGGGGGACGGCTCTAACTATGGCTACACCTTC. Translated: CASSWGDGSNYGYTF.

The chain couples TRBV25-1 to TRBJ2-7; 13 bases align to TRBD2. CDR3 size: 14 residues. V shed 3 bases and J 6 bases; nucleotides not matched to a gene: 2. Germline V gene data show CDR1 as MGHDK and CDR2 as SYGVNS. For the CDR3, the DNA is TGTGCCAGCAGTGAGACTAGCGGGGGGACCGAGCAGTACTTC. Its protein is CASSETSGGTEQYF.

This chain joins TRBV29-1 and TRBJ2-7, with D perhaps TRBD2 (5 bases). The CDR3 has 11 residues. The V gene's germline CDR1 is SQVTM and CDR2 ANQGSEA. The V and J ends lost 0 bases and 9 bases respectively, with 9 bases between them. As DNA, the CDR3 is TGCAGCGTTGAAGAGGTGGGAGTGCAGTACTTC. This encodes CSVEEVGVQYF.

V gene TRBV4-3 combines with J gene TRBJ2-1; a possible D gene is TRBD2 (6 bases). The CDR3 has 17 residues. The V gene lost 0 bases and the J gene lost 0 bases, with 12 bases spanning the gap. From germline, CDR1 is LGHNA and CDR2 YSLEER. Written as DNA, the CDR3 is TGCGCCAGCAGCCAAGAAATAGACGGGAGCTCCTACAATGAGCAGTTCTTC. Encoded protein: CASSQEIDGSSYNEQFF.

The chain combines TRBV11-2 with TRBJ2-7; D is possibly TRBD1 (5 bases). Germline assignment: CDR1 SGHAT and CDR2 FQNNGV. CDR3 size: 15 residues. V was shortened by 5 bases and J by 0 bases, with 14 bases between the two germline ends. The CDR3 DNA reads as TGTGCCAGCAGCCCAAGACAGTTTTCCTCCTACGAGCAGTACTTC. Protein sequence: CASSPRQFSSYEQYF.

The chain joins TRBV28 to TRBJ1-1; D remains ambiguous. The CDR3 consists of 13 residues. The V gene's germline CDR1 is MDHEN and CDR2 SYDVKM. V lost 1 base, J lost 3 bases, and 6 bases lay in between. As DNA, the CDR3 is TGTGCCAGCAGTTTATCCGGGTACACTGAAGCTTTCTTT. It codes for CASSLSGYTEAFF.

The V and J genes are TRBV7-9 and TRBJ2-1; weak D call: TRBD1 (5 bases). V was cut by 1 base and J by 7 bases, with 11 bases left in between. CDR1 is SEHNR, CDR2 FQNEAQ, per germline (reference sequence). The CDR3 consists of 14 residues. CDR3 in amino acids: CASSLERGRNEQFF. For the CDR3, the DNA is TGTGCCAGCAGCTTAGAAAGGGGTAGGAATGAGCAGTTCTTC.

The rearrangement links TRBV4-1 to TRBJ2-3; D may be TRBD1 (5 bases). CDR1 and CDR2 (germline): MGHRA, YSYEKL. V gave up 2 bases and J gave up 8 bases, with 17 bases separating them. This CDR3 is built from 15 residues. CDR3 loop: CASSQMGPREGTQYF. The CDR3 nucleotides are TGCGCCAGCAGCCAAATGGGGCCAAGAGAAGGTACGCAGTATTTT.

The rearrangement joins TRBV25-1 to TRBJ2-7; tentative D call: TRBD1 (6 bases). Trimming took 2 bases from V and 9 from J, leaving 11 bases between them. This CDR3 comprises 12 residues. Germline lookup yields CDR1 MGHDK and CDR2 SYGVNS. The CDR3 sequence: CASSETTGRQYF. Written as DNA, the CDR3 is TGTGCCAGCAGTGAAACGACAGGTCGGCAGTACTTC.

The chain combines TRBV2 with TRBJ2-5; possibly TRBD1 for D (6 bases). The germline CDR1 and CDR2 sequences are SNHLY and FYNNEI. The V and J ends lost 7 bases and 5 bases respectively, with 14 bases between them. This CDR3 region has 13 residues. CDR3 sequence reads: CASTTGTAETQYF. CDR3 DNA sequence: TGTGCCAGCACCACAGGGACGGCGGAGACCCAGTACTTC.

The gene calls are TRBV19 and TRBJ1-2; 8 bases are shared with TRBD1. Losses at the gene ends were 5 bases for V and 7 bases for J; bases not matched to a gene: 6. CDR1 is LNHDA, CDR2 SQIVND, per germline (reference sequence). CDR3 size: 13 residues. The CDR3 loop reads CASSADRVRGYTF. CDR3 DNA: TGTGCCAGTAGTGCGGACAGGGTCCGTGGCTACACCTTC. The full variable domain, with the rest looked up from reference TRBV19 and TRBJ1-2, is DGGITQSPKYLFRKEGQNVTLSCEQNLNHDAMYWYRQDPGQGLRLIYYSQIVNDFQKGDIAEGYSVSREKKESFPLTVTSAQKNPTAFYLCASSADRVRGYTFGSGTRLTVV.

This chain joins TRBV6-1 and TRBJ2-1; no clear D gene. CDR1 and CDR2 from the germline V gene are MNHNS and SASEGT. This CDR3 contains 13 residues. Trimming stripped 5 bases from V and 7 bases from J, with 12 bases between. CDR3 in DNA: TGTGCCAGCAGTAGGATGGGCCCTAATGAGCAGTTCTTC. Encoded protein: CASSRMGPNEQFF.

The V and J genes are TRBV10-3 and TRBJ2-3; TRBD2 aligns across 7 bases. Trimming cost V 2 bases and J 1 base; bases outside gene matches: 3. CDR1 is ENHRY, CDR2 SYGVKD, per germline. The CDR3 runs 15 residues. The CDR3 sequence: CAISEVAGGTDTQYF. The CDR3, as DNA: TGTGCCATCAGTGAGGTCGCGGGGGGCACAGATACGCAGTATTTT.

This chain links TRBV2 with TRBJ2-5; D perhaps matches TRBD1 (5 bases). The CDR3 loop spans 13 amino acids. Germline loops: CDR1 SNHLY, CDR2 FYNNEI. V was trimmed by 6 bases and J by 1 base, leaving 9 bases between them. In DNA, the CDR3 is TGTGCCAGCAGGAGACAGCCCCAAGAGACCCAGTACTTC. It is translated as CASRRQPQETQYF.

The V call is TRBV21-1, the J call TRBJ1-2; the tabulated D call, TRBD1, remains unverified against the DNA. TRBV21-1 is listed as a pseudogene. The CDR3 loop spans 15 amino acids. CDR3 loop: CASSPEQGRYYGYTF. For the CDR3, the DNA is TGTGCCAGCAGCCCAGAACAGGGGAGGTACTATGGCTACACCTTC.

The J gene is TRBJ2-7, the V gene TRBV6-1; TRBD2 aligns across 13 bases. The CDR3 runs 16 residues. J gave up 6 bases and V 4 bases, and 9 bases lay outside the gene matches. Germline CDR1 and CDR2: MNHNS and SASEGT. CDR3 in DNA: TGTGCCAGCAGTGGATGGACTAGCGGGGGTCCGGGCGAGCAGTACTTC. It encodes CASSGWTSGGPGEQYF.

The chain uses TRBV6-1 and TRBJ2-2, with D possibly TRBD2 on 7 matching bases. Germline CDR1 and CDR2: MNHNS and SASEGT. The CDR3 is 15 amino acids. V lost 9 bases to trimming and J lost 6 bases, with 20 bases between them. The CDR3 protein is CASKGGAAGAGELFF. CDR3 sequence (DNA): TGTGCCAGTAAAGGGGGGGCGGCCGGCGCCGGGGAGCTGTTTTTT.

There are a few counts of this clone. The chain joins TRBV7-3 to TRBJ1-1, with D perhaps TRBD1 (5 bases). Germline V CDR1 and CDR2: SGHTA, FQGTGA. V lost 4 bases and J 3 bases, leaving 12 bases between the germline ends. This CDR3 region has 14 residues. The CDR3 region has the DNA TGTGCCAGCAGCTCCAATTTACAGGACACTGAAGCTTTCTTT. Translation: CASSSNLQDTEAFF.

The chain uses TRBV6-6 and TRBJ1-2; D gene unclear. With 2 bases removed from V and 8 bases from J, the gap between germline ends came to 12 bases. The CDR3 length is 13 residues. Germline CDR1 is MNHNY and CDR2 is SVGAGI (reference sequence). The CDR3 loop reads CASSYPFGEGYTF. CDR3 bases: TGTGCCAGCAGTTACCCGTTCGGTGAAGGCTACACCTTC.

The genes are TRBV7-9 and TRBJ2-1, with TRBD1 as a possible D gene (6 bases). The CDR3 is 17 residues long. The V end lost 4 bases, the J end lost 0 bases, and 16 bases lay between the germline ends. The germline V gene encodes CDR1 SEHNR and CDR2 FQNEAQ (reference sequence). CDR3 sequence: CASSSPTGLSSYNEQFF. DNA for the CDR3: TGTGCCAGCAGCTCCCCGACAGGCTTAAGCTCCTACAATGAGCAGTTCTTC.

The chain is built from TRBV27 and TRBJ2-1, with a possible D match to TRBD2 (5 bases). V gave up 4 bases and J gave up 7 bases, with 14 bases separating them. There are 14 residues in the CDR3. Germline CDR1 is MNHEY and CDR2 is SMNVEV (reference sequence). CDR3 region: CASSYQGLPNEQFF. CDR3 DNA: TGTGCCAGCAGTTATCAAGGACTGCCGAATGAGCAGTTCTTC.

The rearrangement joins TRBV11-2 to TRBJ1-1, with a possible D match to TRBD1 (6 bases). The V end was cut by 4 bases, the J end by 8 bases, with 11 bases between. CDR1 is SGHAT, CDR2 FQNNGV, per germline. The CDR3 loop spans 12 amino acids. The CDR3 sequence is CASSSQGIEAFF. CDR3 sequence (DNA): TGTGCCAGCAGCTCGCAGGGGATCGAAGCTTTCTTT.